This T cell receptor (beta chain) was identified during a study of T-cell reconstitution after alpha-beta-depleted transplantation in children. Germline assignment: CDR1 SGHVS and CDR2 FNYEAQ. CDR3 length: 13 residues. V was cut by 1 base and J by 7 bases, with 10 bases left in between. Unique molecular identifiers were incorporated when the TCRbeta library was constructed. TCRdb re-called the PCR reads through MiXCR, storing one row per CDR3 protein. The data contain some 220,000 distinct CDR3 sequences, approximately 9% of them singletons. This chain connects TRBV7-6 to TRBJ2-5; D unclear. The TCR comes from a human donor who donated a stem cell graft to a child with acute lymphoblastic leukemia. Sample: PBMCs from the stem cell graft donor, taken from the stem cell graft. In nucleotides, the CDR3 is TGTGCCAGCAGCTTAGGCATCGAAGGGACCCAGTACTTC. It encodes CASSLGIEGTQYF.